The 15 T cell receptor beta chains below all came from one sample that was sequenced in a study of response to subunit inactivated influenza vaccine. In TCRdb, the RT-PCR reads were re-called with MiXCR into one record per CDR3 protein. The sample contains hundreds of thousands of distinct CDR3 sequences, about 15% of which appear only once. The starting material was PBMCs from blood, obtained roughly 12 days after vaccination. These receptors were taken from a man aged 50-59 years who received an inactivated influenza vaccine.

This clonotype was counted between two and nine times. The chain links TRBV7-2 to TRBJ2-3, with a weak D call TRBD2 (6 bases). Trimming shortened V by 5 bases and J by 4 bases, and 16 bases separated the two germline ends. The CDR3 is 15 amino acids. CDR1 and CDR2 from the germline V gene are SGHTA and FQGNSA. The CDR3 coding sequence is TGTGCCAGCAGCCCCTGGGGGGTAGGGTCAGATACGCAGTATTTT. Amino acids: CASSPWGVGSDTQYF.

V is TRBV20-1 and J is TRBJ1-2; a weak D match, TRBD1 (6 bases). CDR1 is DFQATT, CDR2 SNEGSKA, per germline (reference sequence). Trimming cost V 0 bases and J 3 bases, with 17 bases left between them. This CDR3 is built from 16 residues. This chain's CDR3 is CSARDLGGPGYYGYTF. The CDR3 DNA follows: TGCAGTGCTAGAGATCTAGGGGGGCCCGGCTACTATGGCTACACCTTC.

The sample holds a few counts of this clonotype. It may be a read error: a sequence one base away is much more abundant. The V call is TRBV29-1, the J call TRBJ1-1, with a tentative D call TRBD1 (5 bases). The CDR3 totals 12 residues. The germline V and J ends were trimmed by 8 bases and 5 bases, with 15 bases remaining between them. Germline loops: CDR1 SQVTM, CDR2 ANQGSEA. The CDR3 nucleotides are TGCAGCCCATGGACACCGAGTACTGAAGCTTTCTTT. Encoded protein: CSPWTPSTEAFF.

This clonotype showed up just once. V and J are TRBV13 and TRBJ1-1, with a weak D call TRBD1 (5 bases). The CDR3 sequence is 14 residues long. V dropped 3 bases and J dropped 4 bases, with 12 bases sitting between them. Germline V gene lookup returns CDR1 PRHDT and CDR2 FYEKMQ (reference sequence). Here the CDR3 reads CASSFWGVGTEAFF. The DNA for the CDR3 is TGTGCCAGCAGCTTTTGGGGGGTTGGCACTGAAGCTTTCTTT.

In its sample, this clonotype was seen a few times. The chain links TRBV11-2 to TRBJ2-5; D is perhaps TRBD1 (6 bases). Trimming removed 3 bases from V and 5 bases from J, with 10 bases in between. The CDR3 is 13 residues long. Germline V gene lookup returns CDR1 SGHAT and CDR2 FQNNGV. CDR3 residues: CASSFSQGETQYF. The CDR3 coding sequence is TGTGCCAGCAGCTTCTCGCAGGGGGAGACCCAGTACTTC.

This clonotype was seen a handful of times. V is TRBV18 and J is TRBJ2-2; TRBD1 agrees at 7 bases. The CDR3 length is 15 residues. The V segment lost 3 bases and the J segment 5 bases; nucleotides outside the gene matches: 6. CDR1 KGHSH and CDR2 LQKENI come from the germline V gene. CDR3 bases: TGTGCCAGCTCACCTCAGGGACAGACGACCGGGGAGCTGTTTTTT. Its protein product is CASSPQGQTTGELFF.

This clonotype came up a few times. This chain connects TRBV25-1 to TRBJ2-3; a weak D match, TRBD2 (6 bases). CDR1 is MGHDK and CDR2 is SYGVNS in the germline V gene. V lost 3 bases and J 2 bases, leaving 9 bases between the germline ends. The CDR3 length is 14 residues. CDR3 in amino acids: CASSEGLFTDTQYF. The CDR3 DNA reads as TGTGCCAGCAGTGAGGGACTTTTCACAGATACGCAGTATTTT.

This clonotype was recorded a few times. The chain links TRBV5-1 to TRBJ2-4; D perhaps matches TRBD2 (5 bases). Per germline, CDR1 SGHRS and CDR2 YFSETQ. Trimming pared 1 base from V and 8 bases from J, leaving 13 bases between. The CDR3 contains 14 residues. The CDR3 region is CASSLLSRDDIQYF. The CDR3 DNA is TGCGCCAGCAGCTTGCTATCCCGGGATGACATTCAGTACTTC. Combining the CDR3 with reference TRBV5-1 and TRBJ2-4 gives the whole variable domain KAGVTQTPRYLIKTRGQQVTLSCSPISGHRSVSWYQQTPGQGLQFLFEYFSETQRNKGNFPGRFSGRQFSNSRSEMNVSTLELGDSALYLCASSLLSRDDIQYFGAGTRLSVL.

This clonotype has only a few counts. The chain joins TRBV28 to TRBJ2-7, with 7 bases that match TRBD1. CDR3 length: 16 residues. Germline V lookup: CDR1 MDHEN, CDR2 SYDVKM. V was pared by 5 bases and J by 0 bases, with 10 bases of the junction left unmatched. The CDR3 DNA sequence: TGTGCCAGCAGTCCCACGCGGCAGGGGGTCTCCTACGAGCAGTACTTC. Residues: CASSPTRQGVSYEQYF.

This clonotype was recorded at least ten times. The rearrangement uses TRBV5-1 and TRBJ2-2; TRBD2 might be the D (6 bases). This CDR3 has 14 residues. Germline V CDR1 and CDR2: SGHRS, YFSETQ. The V and J ends lost 2 bases and 4 bases respectively, with 9 bases between them. The CDR3 nucleotides read TGCGCCAGCAGCTTACAGCGGGTCACCGGGGAGCTGTTTTTT. Protein product: CASSLQRVTGELFF.

The chain combines TRBV20-1 with TRBJ2-5; 10 bases are shared with TRBD1. With 5 bases clipped from V and 5 bases from J, the junction kept 8 bases outside the gene matches. CDR1 is DFQATT, CDR2 SNEGSKA, per germline (reference sequence). The CDR3 has 14 amino acids. CDR3 residues: CSASGTGDRETQYF. In DNA, the CDR3 is TGCAGTGCTTCCGGGACAGGGGATCGGGAGACCCAGTACTTC.

With regard to this clonotype: One junction end disagrees with the germline gene, perhaps due to a read error. The rearrangement links TRBV7-6 to TRBJ2-1, with a possible D match to TRBD1 (6 bases). CDR1 is SGHVS and CDR2 is FNYEAQ in the germline V gene. The CDR3 is made up of 16 amino acids. DNA of the CDR3: TGTGCCAGCAGCCCCAACGACAGGAACTACTACAATGAGCAGCTCTTC. This translates into CASSPNDRNYYNEQLF.

This chain uses TRBV6-2 or TRBV6-3 with TRBJ2-2, with TRBD2 identical over 13 bases. From germline, CDR1 is MNHEY and CDR2 SVGEGT. This CDR3 is built from 16 residues. V was pared by 5 bases and J by 6 bases, with 6 bases of the junction left unmatched. The CDR3, as DNA: TGTGCCAGCAGTACTAGCGGGGGGGAACCACCCGGGGAGCTGTTTTTT. This translates into CASSTSGGEPPGELFF.

This clonotype showed up just a few times. The chain uses TRBV20-1 and TRBJ2-3, with 8 positions matching TRBD2. Germline V CDR1 and CDR2: DFQATT, SNEGSKA (reference sequence). The CDR3 loop spans 17 amino acids. The junction had 11 bases not matched to a gene; V was cut back by 3 bases and J by 0 bases. CDR3 amino acids: CSARWAGGDLSTDTQYF. The CDR3 nucleotides read TGCAGTGCTAGGTGGGCGGGGGGAGATCTTAGCACAGATACGCAGTATTTT.

Many counts were recorded for this clonotype. The chain recombines TRBV12-3 or TRBV12-4 with TRBJ2-5; 12 bases match TRBD1. This CDR3 is built from 15 residues. Germline trimming cut 5 bases from V and 4 bases from J; bases unmatched to any gene: 5. For the CDR3, the DNA is TGTGCCAGCAGTCCCGGGACAGGGGGCTTAGAGACCCAGTACTTC. The encoded protein is CASSPGTGGLETQYF.